These 6 T cell receptor beta chains originate from one sample sequenced in a study of control samples from healthy donors and cancer patients. Repertoires were generated with immunoSEQ multiplex PCR, while TCRdb's copy carries only in-frame clones and drops some. The sample holds fewer than 200,000 clones, 93% seen once. The source material was blood. These receptors all come from a woman aged 60 to 75 in good health.

This chain joins TRBV3-1 (or the pseudogene TRBV3-2) and TRBJ1-2; no reliable D call. Germline V gene lookup returns CDR1 LGHDT and CDR2 YNNKEL (reference sequence). Trimming pared 5 bases from V and 4 bases from J, leaving 14 bases between. This CDR3 comprises 14 residues. CDR3: CASSGQTAGYGYTF. DNA of the CDR3: TGTGCCAGCAGCGGGCAGACGGCCGGCTATGGCTACACCTTC.

The rearrangement joins TRBV7-9 to TRBJ2-7; TRBD2 might be the D (6 bases). The V end lost 2 bases, the J end lost 2 bases, and 13 bases lay between the germline ends. The CDR3 sequence is 15 residues long. In germline, CDR1 is SEHNR, CDR2 FQNEAQ (reference sequence). The CDR3 region has the DNA TGTGCCAGCAGCTTAAGGGTGGAGGGAACCTACGAGCAGTACTTC. It yields the protein CASSLRVEGTYEQYF.

The chain joins TRBV6-5 to TRBJ2-7; 9 bases are a match to TRBD1. The V gene end was trimmed by 7 bases and the J gene end by 1 base; junction bases not matched to a gene: 8. Germline CDR1 reads MNHEY; CDR2 reads SVGAGI. The CDR3 has 15 residues. The DNA for the CDR3 is TGTGCCAGCATTACCGGGACAGGGCATTCCTACGAGCAGTACTTC. This sequence encodes CASITGTGHSYEQYF.

V and J are TRBV11-3 and TRBJ2-1; a weak D match, TRBD2 (7 bases). The CDR3 has 14 amino acids. The germline CDR1 and CDR2 sequences are SGHNT and YENEEA. The V gene lost 11 bases and the J gene lost 8 bases, with 22 bases spanning the gap. The CDR3 coding sequence is TGTGCCCGCGCGGTGGGGGGGGCCGGGTATGAGCAGTTCTTC. Translating it yields CARAVGGAGYEQFF.

The chain employs TRBV30 and TRBJ1-1; 11 nucleotides agree with TRBD1. This CDR3 contains 14 residues. With V trimmed by 8 bases and J by 5 bases, 10 bases remained unmatched. Germline values: CDR1 GTSNPN, CDR2 SVGIG (reference sequence). The CDR3 DNA sequence: TGTGCCAGACCAAGGACAGGGGGCGCGACTGAAGCTTTCTTT. Its protein is CARPRTGGATEAFF.

CDR3 coding DNA: TGTGCCAGCAGGGCTGGACAGGAACGTGGGAAAGCTTTCTTT. The encoded protein is CASRAGQERGKAFF. The chain employs TRBV7-2 and TRBJ1-1; TRBD1 matches at 7 bases. V lost 6 bases to trimming and J lost 9 bases; unmatched junction nucleotides: 13. The germline gives CDR1 SGHTA, CDR2 FQGNSA. The CDR3 runs 14 residues. The full variable domain, with the rest looked up from reference TRBV7-2 and TRBJ1-1, is GAGVSQSPSNKVTEKGKDVELRCDPISGHTALYWYRQSLGQGLEFLIYFQGNSAPDKSGLPSDRFSAERTGGSVSTLTIQRTQQEDSAVYLCASRAGQERGKAFFGQGTRLTVV.